Listed below are T cell receptor beta chains from one sample, sequenced in a study of blood T cell repertoires in COVID-19. Profiled with immunoSEQ multiplex PCR; TCRdb holds only in-frame clones, not every one. The sample consists of 200,000 or so clones, 70% to 90% of them appearing once. Sequenced: peripheral blood. Source of these receptors: a man aged 55 to 70 with acute or convalescent COVID-19. The CDR3 runs from the conserved cysteine through the conserved F or W. Each record gives: D gene, clone size, V gene, J gene, CDR3 protein, CDR3 DNA. The D gene is left open where the match is weak. Rows give clone size only sometimes, using once, few, many, or a class for an expanded clone.

D gene: NA; clone size: NA; V gene: TRBV28; J gene: TRBJ2-3; CDR3 protein: CASSLPGDTQYF; CDR3 DNA: TGTGCCAGCAGTTTGCCGGGGGATACGCAGTATTTT
D gene: NA; clone size: NA; V gene: TRBV6-5; J gene: TRBJ1-1; CDR3 protein: CASSYGGTANTEAFF; CDR3 DNA: TGTGCCAGCAGTTACGGGGGGACGGCGAACACTGAAGCTTTCTTT
D gene: TRBD1; clone size: NA; V gene: TRBV15; J gene: TRBJ1-4; CDR3 protein: CATSRRGGGGTNEKLFF; CDR3 DNA: TGTGCCACCAGCAGAAGAGGAGGGGGCGGAACTAATGAAAAACTGTTTTTT
D gene: TRBD2; clone size: NA; V gene: TRBV19; J gene: TRBJ2-7; CDR3 protein: CASRLAGGSYEQYF; CDR3 DNA: TGTGCCAGTAGGCTAGCGGGAGGCAGTTACGAGCAGTACTTC
D gene: TRBD1; clone size: NA; V gene: TRBV5-1; J gene: TRBJ2-5; CDR3 protein: CASSPGTDYQETQYF; CDR3 DNA: TGCGCCAGCAGCCCCGGGACAGATTACCAAGAGACCCAGTACTTC
D gene: TRBD2; clone size: NA; V gene: TRBV28; J gene: TRBJ2-1; CDR3 protein: CASSAGTSVYNEQFF; CDR3 DNA: TGTGCCAGCAGTGCCGGGACTAGCGTCTACAATGAGCAGTTCTTC
D gene: TRBD1; clone size: NA; V gene: TRBV6-5; J gene: TRBJ2-2; CDR3 protein: CASRQRQGVAGELFF; CDR3 DNA: TGTGCCAGCAGACAACGCCAGGGGGTAGCCGGGGAGCTGTTTTTT
D gene: NA; clone size: once; V gene: TRBV6-5; J gene: TRBJ2-1; CDR3 protein: CASSPTVNEQFF; CDR3 DNA: TGTGCCAGCAGTCCTACGGTCAATGAGCAGTTCTTC
D gene: NA; clone size: NA; V gene: TRBV11-1; J gene: TRBJ2-6; CDR3 protein: CASSFAAGSGANVLTF; CDR3 DNA: TGTGCCAGCAGCTTCGCGGCCGGCTCTGGGGCCAACGTCCTGACTTTC
D gene: TRBD1; clone size: once; V gene: TRBV11-2; J gene: TRBJ2-7; CDR3 protein: CASSLVGGAINEQYF; CDR3 DNA: TGTGCCAGCAGCTTAGTAGGGGGCGCGATAAACGAGCAGTACTTC
D gene: TRBD1; clone size: NA; V gene: TRBV6-2/TRBV6-3; J gene: TRBJ2-7; CDR3 protein: CASSSRTGLFEQYF; CDR3 DNA: TGTGCCAGCAGTTCCAGGACAGGGCTTTTCGAGCAGTACTTC
D gene: NA; clone size: once; V gene: TRBV7-8; J gene: TRBJ2-7; CDR3 protein: CASSSLSYEQYF; CDR3 DNA: TGTGCCAGCAGCTCCCTCTCCTACGAGCAGTACTTC
D gene: TRBD2; clone size: NA; V gene: TRBV5-1; J gene: TRBJ2-2; CDR3 protein: CASSLEGGRGSTGELFF; CDR3 DNA: TGCGCCAGCAGCTTGGAAGGCGGGAGAGGTAGCACCGGGGAGCTGTTTTTT
D gene: TRBD1; clone size: NA; V gene: TRBV27; J gene: TRBJ2-7; CDR3 protein: CASGPSGTGAFYEQYF; CDR3 DNA: TGTGCCAGCGGGCCCTCCGGGACAGGGGCCTTCTACGAGCAGTACTTC
D gene: TRBD2; clone size: NA; V gene: TRBV2; J gene: TRBJ2-1; CDR3 protein: CASTRTSGKSYNEQFF; CDR3 DNA: TGTGCCAGCACCAGGACTAGCGGGAAGTCCTACAATGAGCAGTTCTTC
D gene: TRBD2; clone size: once; V gene: TRBV7-9; J gene: TRBJ2-2; CDR3 protein: CASSFGRMGGELFF; CDR3 DNA: TGTGCCAGCAGCTTCGGGAGGATGGGCGGGGAGCTGTTTTTT
D gene: NA; clone size: NA; V gene: TRBV4-3; J gene: TRBJ1-2; CDR3 protein: CASSQDGTPNVGYTF; CDR3 DNA: TGCGCCAGCAGCCAAGATGGGACACCCAACGTGGGCTACACCTTC
D gene: NA; clone size: NA; V gene: TRBV2; J gene: TRBJ1-5; CDR3 protein: CASRSLGSNQPQHF; CDR3 DNA: TGTGCCAGCAGGAGCCTCGGGAGCAATCAGCCCCAGCATTTT
D gene: TRBD2; clone size: NA; V gene: TRBV3-1/TRBV3-2; J gene: TRBJ2-1; CDR3 protein: CASSQQGGLVEQFF; CDR3 DNA: TGTGCCAGCAGCCAGCAGGGAGGGCTGGTTGAGCAGTTCTTC
D gene: TRBD1; clone size: NA; V gene: TRBV5-8; J gene: TRBJ2-7; CDR3 protein: CASSPSGTVLSEQYF; CDR3 DNA: TGTGCCAGCAGCCCATCCGGGACAGTGCTGTCTGAGCAGTACTTC
D gene: NA; clone size: NA; V gene: TRBV7-2; J gene: TRBJ2-3; CDR3 protein: CASSLDLYTDTQYF; CDR3 DNA: TGTGCCAGCAGCTTAGACCTATACACAGATACGCAGTATTTT
D gene: TRBD1; clone size: NA; V gene: TRBV4-3; J gene: TRBJ2-3; CDR3 protein: CASSHTGGDTQYF; CDR3 DNA: TGCGCCAGCAGCCACACAGGGGGGGATACGCAGTATTTT
D gene: NA; clone size: NA; V gene: TRBV7-3; J gene: TRBJ2-2; CDR3 protein: CASSLTSTGELFF; CDR3 DNA: TGTGCCAGCAGCTTAACGAGCACCGGGGAGCTGTTTTTT
D gene: NA; clone size: NA; V gene: TRBV10-3; J gene: TRBJ2-1; CDR3 protein: CAISQRLEFRNEQFF; CDR3 DNA: TGTGCCATCAGTCAAAGACTAGAATTCCGGAATGAGCAGTTCTTC
D gene: NA; clone size: few; V gene: TRBV28; J gene: TRBJ2-1; CDR3 protein: CASSLYRGNNEQFF; CDR3 DNA: TGTGCCAGCAGTTTATATCGCGGCAACAATGAGCAGTTCTTC
D gene: TRBD2; clone size: NA; V gene: TRBV18; J gene: TRBJ2-1; CDR3 protein: CASSPGGGGSYNEQFF; CDR3 DNA: TGTGCCAGCTCACCTGGTGGGGGGGGATCCTACAATGAGCAGTTCTTC
D gene: NA; clone size: NA; V gene: TRBV28; J gene: TRBJ1-1; CDR3 protein: CASSLAGGIRKAFF; CDR3 DNA: TGTGCCAGCAGTTTAGCGGGAGGAATTCGGAAAGCTTTCTTT
D gene: TRBD2; clone size: NA; V gene: TRBV7-9; J gene: TRBJ2-1; CDR3 protein: CASSSSGKGRGSYNEQFF; CDR3 DNA: TGTGCCAGCAGCTCCAGCGGGAAGGGCCGGGGATCCTACAATGAGCAGTTCTTC
D gene: NA; clone size: NA; V gene: TRBV6-5; J gene: TRBJ1-2; CDR3 protein: CASSYDGVKLNYGYTF; CDR3 DNA: TGTGCCAGCAGTTATGACGGAGTAAAACTAAACTATGGCTACACCTTC
D gene: TRBD2; clone size: NA; V gene: TRBV7-3; J gene: TRBJ2-7; CDR3 protein: CASSPRKREFEQYF; CDR3 DNA: TGTGCCAGCAGCCCGCGAAAGCGGGAGTTCGAGCAGTACTTC
D gene: TRBD1; clone size: NA; V gene: TRBV5-1; J gene: TRBJ2-1; CDR3 protein: CASSLTGTVAYNEQFF; CDR3 DNA: TGCGCCAGCAGCTTGACCGGGACAGTTGCCTACAATGAGCAGTTCTTC
D gene: NA; clone size: NA; V gene: TRBV4-1; J gene: TRBJ1-1; CDR3 protein: CASSHPRISPGTEAFF; CDR3 DNA: TGCGCCAGCAGCCACCCACGGATCTCCCCAGGGACTGAAGCTTTCTTT
D gene: TRBD2; clone size: NA; V gene: TRBV18; J gene: TRBJ2-1; CDR3 protein: CASSPRQRENEQFF; CDR3 DNA: TGTGCCAGCTCACCGCGGCAGCGGGAGAATGAGCAGTTCTTC
D gene: NA; clone size: NA; V gene: TRBV4-3; J gene: TRBJ1-1; CDR3 protein: CASSLQSNTEAFF; CDR3 DNA: TGCGCCAGCAGCCTCCAGTCGAACACTGAAGCTTTCTTT
D gene: NA; clone size: few; V gene: TRBV2; J gene: TRBJ2-1; CDR3 protein: CASRERVPYSEQFF; CDR3 DNA: TGTGCCAGCAGGGAGCGGGTGCCCTACAGTGAGCAGTTCTTC
D gene: TRBD1; clone size: once; V gene: TRBV4-1; J gene: TRBJ2-2; CDR3 protein: CASSQDQGALGGELFF; CDR3 DNA: TGCGCCAGCAGCCAAGATCAGGGGGCGCTTGGCGGGGAGCTGTTTTTT
D gene: TRBD2; clone size: NA; V gene: TRBV9; J gene: TRBJ2-1; CDR3 protein: CASSPGLALTYNEQFF; CDR3 DNA: TGTGCCAGCAGCCCGGGACTAGCGCTTACCTACAATGAGCAGTTCTTC
D gene: TRBD2; clone size: once; V gene: TRBV7-3; J gene: TRBJ2-1; CDR3 protein: CASSSRLAAANEQFF; CDR3 DNA: TGTGCCAGCAGCTCCCGACTAGCGGCGGCCAATGAGCAGTTCTTC
D gene: NA; clone size: NA; V gene: TRBV5-5; J gene: TRBJ2-2; CDR3 protein: CASSLNGGPSGELFF; CDR3 DNA: TGTGCCAGCAGCTTGAATGGAGGGCCGTCCGGGGAGCTGTTTTTT
D gene: NA; clone size: NA; V gene: TRBV5-6; J gene: TRBJ2-1; CDR3 protein: CASSSEQDYMEQFF; CDR3 DNA: TGTGCCAGCAGCTCGGAACAGGACTACATGGAGCAGTTCTTC
D gene: NA; clone size: NA; V gene: TRBV28; J gene: TRBJ2-2; CDR3 protein: CATQGGTGELFF; CDR3 DNA: TGTGCCACCCAGGGAGGCACCGGGGAGCTGTTTTTT
D gene: NA; clone size: once; V gene: TRBV4-3; J gene: TRBJ2-4; CDR3 protein: CASSQEGGGGAKNIQYF; CDR3 DNA: TGCGCCAGCAGCCAAGAGGGAGGCGGAGGGGCCAAAAACATTCAGTACTTC
D gene: TRBD1; clone size: NA; V gene: TRBV25-1; J gene: TRBJ1-2; CDR3 protein: CASSEFPGQGHGYTF; CDR3 DNA: TGTGCCAGCAGTGAATTCCCGGGACAGGGTCATGGCTACACCTTC
D gene: NA; clone size: NA; V gene: TRBV6-5; J gene: TRBJ1-3; CDR3 protein: CAGRGGGAWGNTIYF; CDR3 DNA: TGTGCCGGACGAGGCGGGGGGGCGTGGGGAAACACCATATATTTT
D gene: TRBD1; clone size: NA; V gene: TRBV5-1; J gene: TRBJ1-5; CDR3 protein: CASSFGTGNNQPQHF; CDR3 DNA: TGCGCCAGCAGCTTCGGGACAGGGAATAATCAGCCCCAGCATTTT
D gene: NA; clone size: NA; V gene: TRBV19; J gene: TRBJ1-1; CDR3 protein: CASSIKGANTEAFF; CDR3 DNA: TGTGCCAGTAGTATTAAAGGGGCTAACACTGAAGCTTTCTTT
D gene: NA; clone size: NA; V gene: TRBV23-1; J gene: TRBJ2-3; CDR3 protein: CAQGRAGTDTQYF; CDR3 DNA: TGCGCCCAGGGGAGGGCTGGCACAGATACGCAGTATTTT
D gene: TRBD1; clone size: NA; V gene: TRBV6-5; J gene: TRBJ1-2; CDR3 protein: CASSYSGQGNYGYTF; CDR3 DNA: TGTGCCAGCAGTTACTCGGGACAGGGTAACTATGGCTACACCTTC
D gene: TRBD1; clone size: NA; V gene: TRBV5-1; J gene: TRBJ2-7; CDR3 protein: CASSLTGTGGFTYEQYF; CDR3 DNA: TGCGCCAGCAGCTTGACCGGGACAGGGGGGTTTACCTACGAGCAGTACTTC
D gene: NA; clone size: NA; V gene: TRBV20-1; J gene: TRBJ1-5; CDR3 protein: CSASSGYNQPQHF; CDR3 DNA: TGCAGTGCTAGTTCGGGGTACAATCAGCCCCAGCATTTT
D gene: NA; clone size: NA; V gene: TRBV15; J gene: TRBJ2-1; CDR3 protein: CATSRDLGLGAYNEQFF; CDR3 DNA: TGTGCCACCAGCAGAGATCTGGGACTTGGTGCCTACAATGAGCAGTTCTTC
D gene: NA; clone size: NA; V gene: TRBV28; J gene: TRBJ2-7; CDR3 protein: CASLSLGVFTTYEQYF; CDR3 DNA: TGTGCCAGCCTCTCCCTCGGGGTTTTTACCACCTACGAGCAGTACTTC
D gene: NA; clone size: NA; V gene: TRBV5-4; J gene: TRBJ2-7; CDR3 protein: CASSQSGSSSYEQYF; CDR3 DNA: TGTGCCAGCAGCCAGTCAGGCTCGAGCTCCTACGAGCAGTACTTC